This TCR beta chain was found in a study of CD8 T cells in ankylosing spondylitis. By quantitative 5'-RACE with molecular barcodes, the TCR beta libraries were made. TCRdb independently ran MiXCR on the 5' RACE reads; one entry per CDR3 protein. Here the sample spans 200,000 to 300,000 distinct CDR3 sequences, roughly a quarter being singletons. Study results and caveats: Seemingly distinctive of ankylosing spondylitis blood was a TCR beta motif formed by eight highly homologous variants. Reports say disease-linked clones showed up significantly more in matched ankylosing spondylitis synovial fluid. Earlier studies detected some motif variants in reactive arthritis synovial fluid and blood.

Regarding this clonotype: As yet, its antigen is unknown.

The length of the CDR3 is 14 residues. V gave up 6 bases and J gave up 2 bases, with 13 bases separating them. The receptor's source is a male donor with ankylosing spondylitis or in good health (not recorded which). The sequenced material came from blood, either unsorted or a sorted T cell fraction (not recorded which). J is TRBJ1-1 and V is TRBV12-3 or TRBV12-4, with a weak D call TRBD1 (6 bases). CDR3 region: CASRPTGANTEAFF. DNA for the CDR3: TGTGCCAGCAGGCCGACAGGCGCTAACACTGAAGCTTTCTTT.